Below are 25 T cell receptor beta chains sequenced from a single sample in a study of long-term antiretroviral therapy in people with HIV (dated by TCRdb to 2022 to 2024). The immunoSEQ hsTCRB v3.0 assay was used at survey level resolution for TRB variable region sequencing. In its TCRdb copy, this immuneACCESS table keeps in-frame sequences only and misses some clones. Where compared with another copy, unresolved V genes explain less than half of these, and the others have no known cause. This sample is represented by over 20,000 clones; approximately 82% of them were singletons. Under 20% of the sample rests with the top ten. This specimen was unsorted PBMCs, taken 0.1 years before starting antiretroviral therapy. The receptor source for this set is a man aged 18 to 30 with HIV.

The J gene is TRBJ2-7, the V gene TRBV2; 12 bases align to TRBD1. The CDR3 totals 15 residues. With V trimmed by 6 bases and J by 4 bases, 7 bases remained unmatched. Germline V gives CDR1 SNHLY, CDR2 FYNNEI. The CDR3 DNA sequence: TGTGCCAGCAGCGCCGGGACAGGGGGCCTATACGAGCAGTACTTC. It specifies CASSAGTGGLYEQYF.

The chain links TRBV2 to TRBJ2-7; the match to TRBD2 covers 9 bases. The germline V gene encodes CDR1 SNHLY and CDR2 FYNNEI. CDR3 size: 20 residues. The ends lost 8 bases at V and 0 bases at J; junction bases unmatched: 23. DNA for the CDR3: TGTGCCAGCCTAACAGGGGATGGGGACGCCCATAGCGGGAGCTCCTACGAGCAGTACTTC. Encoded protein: CASLTGDGDAHSGSSYEQYF. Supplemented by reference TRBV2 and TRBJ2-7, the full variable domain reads EPEVTQTPSHQVTQMGQEVILRCVPISNHLYFYWYRQILGQKVEFLVSFYNNEISEKSEIFDDQFSVERPDGSNFTLKIRSTKLEDSAMYFCASLTGDGDAHSGSSYEQYFGPGTRLTVT.

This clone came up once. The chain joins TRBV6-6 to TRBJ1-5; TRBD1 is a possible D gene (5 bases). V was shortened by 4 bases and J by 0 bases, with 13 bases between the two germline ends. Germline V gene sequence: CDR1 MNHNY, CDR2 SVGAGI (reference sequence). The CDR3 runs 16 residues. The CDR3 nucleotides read TGTGCCAGCAGTTCCCTTAGGGGTCGTAGCAATCAGCCCCAGCATTTT. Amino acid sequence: CASSSLRGRSNQPQHF.

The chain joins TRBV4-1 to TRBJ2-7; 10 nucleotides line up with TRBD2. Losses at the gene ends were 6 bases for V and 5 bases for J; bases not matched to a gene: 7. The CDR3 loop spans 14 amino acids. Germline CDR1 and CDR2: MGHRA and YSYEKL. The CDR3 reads CASSRAGGPHEQYF. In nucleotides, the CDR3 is TGCGCCAGCAGTCGAGCGGGGGGGCCCCACGAGCAGTACTTC.

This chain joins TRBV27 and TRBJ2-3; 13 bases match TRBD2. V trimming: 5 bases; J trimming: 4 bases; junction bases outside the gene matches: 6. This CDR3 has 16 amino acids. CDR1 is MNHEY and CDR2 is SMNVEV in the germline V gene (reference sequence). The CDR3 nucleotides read TGTGCCAGCAGTAAAGGACTAGCGGGAGCTGCAGATACGCAGTATTTT. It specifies CASSKGLAGAADTQYF.

CDR3 sequence: CASSLAIQETQYF. CDR3 nucleotide sequence: TGTGCCAGCAGTCTAGCCATCCAAGAGACCCAGTACTTC. The chain carries TRBV6-1 and TRBJ2-5; TRBD2 might be the D (5 bases). The V end was cut by 5 bases, the J end by 1 base, with 8 bases between. CDR1 MNHNS and CDR2 SASEGT come from the germline V gene. CDR3 size: 13 residues.

CDR3 DNA: TGTGCCAGCAGCGTATATACGGGAGGCTCAGGAGATACGCAGTATTTT. Protein product: CASSVYTGGSGDTQYF. The rearrangement links TRBV9 to TRBJ2-3, with 7 bases identical to TRBD2. V shed 1 base and J 5 bases; nucleotides not matched to a gene: 10. The CDR3 runs to 16 residues. In germline, CDR1 is SGDLS, CDR2 YYNGEE.

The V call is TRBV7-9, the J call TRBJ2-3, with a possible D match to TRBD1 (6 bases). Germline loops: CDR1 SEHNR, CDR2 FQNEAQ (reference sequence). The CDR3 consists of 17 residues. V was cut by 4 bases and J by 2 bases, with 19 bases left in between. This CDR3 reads CASSSRQEQFVTDTQYF. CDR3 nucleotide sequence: TGTGCCAGCAGCTCCCGACAGGAGCAGTTTGTCACAGATACGCAGTATTTT.

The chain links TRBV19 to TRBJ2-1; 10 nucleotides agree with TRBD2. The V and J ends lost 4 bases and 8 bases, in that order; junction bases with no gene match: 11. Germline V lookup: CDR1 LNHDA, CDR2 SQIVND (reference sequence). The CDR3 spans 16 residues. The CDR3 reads CASSRGRSGRGDEQFF. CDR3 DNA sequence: TGTGCCAGTAGTAGGGGGCGGAGCGGGAGGGGAGATGAGCAGTTCTTC.

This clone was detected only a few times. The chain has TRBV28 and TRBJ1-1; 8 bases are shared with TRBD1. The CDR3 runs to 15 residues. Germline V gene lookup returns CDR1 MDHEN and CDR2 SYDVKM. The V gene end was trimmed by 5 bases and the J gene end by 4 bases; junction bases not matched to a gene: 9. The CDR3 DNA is TGTGCCAGCAGTCTCGAACAGGGGGTGAGCACTGAAGCTTTCTTT. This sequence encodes CASSLEQGVSTEAFF.

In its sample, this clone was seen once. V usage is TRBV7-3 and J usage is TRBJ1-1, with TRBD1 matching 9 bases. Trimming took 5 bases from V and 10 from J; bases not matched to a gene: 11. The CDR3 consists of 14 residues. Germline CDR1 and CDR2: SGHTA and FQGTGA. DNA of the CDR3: TGTGCCAGCAGCCCTCGGTTCGGGACAGGGTTAGCTTTCTTT. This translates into CASSPRFGTGLAFF.

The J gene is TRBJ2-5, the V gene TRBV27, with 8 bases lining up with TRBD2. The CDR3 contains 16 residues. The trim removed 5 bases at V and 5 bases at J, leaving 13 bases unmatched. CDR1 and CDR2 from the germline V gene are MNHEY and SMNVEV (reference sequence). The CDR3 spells CASSLSGEVGGETQYF. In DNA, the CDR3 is TGTGCCAGCAGTCTTAGCGGGGAGGTAGGGGGGGAGACCCAGTACTTC.

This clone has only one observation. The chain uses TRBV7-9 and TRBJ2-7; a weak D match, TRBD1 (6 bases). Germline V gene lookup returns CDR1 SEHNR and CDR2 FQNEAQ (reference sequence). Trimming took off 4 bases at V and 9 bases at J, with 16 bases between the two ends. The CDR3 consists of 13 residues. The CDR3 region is CASSSGPGDGQYF. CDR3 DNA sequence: TGTGCCAGCAGCTCGGGTCCAGGGGACGGGCAGTACTTC.

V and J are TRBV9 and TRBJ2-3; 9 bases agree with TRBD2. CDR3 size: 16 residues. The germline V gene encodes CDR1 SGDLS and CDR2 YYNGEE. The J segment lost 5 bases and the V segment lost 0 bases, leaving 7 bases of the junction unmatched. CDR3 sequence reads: CASSVGSSGGGDTQYF. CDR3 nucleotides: TGTGCCAGCAGCGTAGGGAGTAGCGGGGGTGGAGATACGCAGTATTTT.

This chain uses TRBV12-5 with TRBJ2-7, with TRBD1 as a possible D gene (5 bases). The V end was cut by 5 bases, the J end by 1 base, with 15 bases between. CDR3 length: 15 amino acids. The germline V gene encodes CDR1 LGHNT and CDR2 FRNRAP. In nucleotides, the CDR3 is TGTGCTAGTGGTCTAGGGCAGGGCCTTTCCTACGAGCAGTACTTC. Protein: CASGLGQGLSYEQYF.

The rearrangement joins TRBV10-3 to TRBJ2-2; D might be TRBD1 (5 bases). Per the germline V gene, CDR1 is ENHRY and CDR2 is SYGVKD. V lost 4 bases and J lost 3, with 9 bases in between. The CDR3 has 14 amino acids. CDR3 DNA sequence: TGTGCCATCAGTGCAGGGTACGACACCGGGGAGCTGTTTTTT. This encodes CAISAGYDTGELFF.

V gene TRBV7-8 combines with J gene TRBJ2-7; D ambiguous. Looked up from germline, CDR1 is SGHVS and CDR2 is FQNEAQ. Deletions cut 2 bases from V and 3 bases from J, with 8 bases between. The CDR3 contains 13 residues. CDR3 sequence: CASSLLAHYEQYF. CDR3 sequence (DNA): TGTGCCAGCAGCTTATTAGCCCACTACGAGCAGTACTTC.

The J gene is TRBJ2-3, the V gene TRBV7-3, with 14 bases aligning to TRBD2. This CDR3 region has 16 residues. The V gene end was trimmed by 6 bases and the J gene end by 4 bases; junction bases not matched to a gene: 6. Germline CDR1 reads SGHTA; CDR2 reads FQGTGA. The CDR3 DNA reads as TGTGCCAGCAGTTTAGGGACTAGCGGGGGCCCAGATACGCAGTATTTT. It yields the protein CASSLGTSGGPDTQYF.

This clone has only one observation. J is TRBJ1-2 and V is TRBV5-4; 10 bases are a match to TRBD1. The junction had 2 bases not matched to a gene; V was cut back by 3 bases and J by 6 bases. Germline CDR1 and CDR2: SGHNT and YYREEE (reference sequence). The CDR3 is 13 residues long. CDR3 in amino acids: CASSWTGGDGYTF. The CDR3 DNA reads TGTGCCAGCAGCTGGACAGGGGGAGATGGCTACACCTTC. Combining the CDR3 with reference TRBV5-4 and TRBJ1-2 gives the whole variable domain ETGVTQSPTHLIKTRGQQVTLRCSSQSGHNTVSWYQQALGQGPQFIFQYYREEENGRGNFPPRFSGLQFPNYSSELNVNALELDDSALYLCASSWTGGDGYTFGSGTRLTVV.

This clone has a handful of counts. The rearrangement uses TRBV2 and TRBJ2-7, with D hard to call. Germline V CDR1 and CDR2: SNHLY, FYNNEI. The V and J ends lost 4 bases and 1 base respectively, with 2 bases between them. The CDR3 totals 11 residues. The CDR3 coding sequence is TGTGCCAGCAGTGCGTCCTACGAGCAGTACTTC. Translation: CASSASYEQYF.

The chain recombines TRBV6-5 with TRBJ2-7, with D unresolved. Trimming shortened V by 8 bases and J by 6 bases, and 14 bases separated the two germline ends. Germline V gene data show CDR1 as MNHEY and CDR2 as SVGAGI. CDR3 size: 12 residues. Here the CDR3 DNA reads TGTGCCAGCGGTCCCGTCAGACGCGAGCAGTACTTC. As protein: CASGPVRREQYF.

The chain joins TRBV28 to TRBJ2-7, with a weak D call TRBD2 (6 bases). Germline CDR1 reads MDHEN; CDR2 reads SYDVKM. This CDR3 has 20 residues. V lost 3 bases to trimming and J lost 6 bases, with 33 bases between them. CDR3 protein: CASSFESFGGGTGVPLEQYF. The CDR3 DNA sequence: TGTGCCAGCAGTTTCGAGTCCTTTGGGGGTGGAACGGGAGTCCCCCTCGAGCAGTACTTC. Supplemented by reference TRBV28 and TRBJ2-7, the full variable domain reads DVKVTQSSRYLVKRTGEKVFLECVQDMDHENMFWYRQDPGLGLRLIYFSYDVKMKEKGDIPEGYSVSREKKERFSLILESASTNQTSMYLCASSFESFGGGTGVPLEQYFGPGTRLTVT.

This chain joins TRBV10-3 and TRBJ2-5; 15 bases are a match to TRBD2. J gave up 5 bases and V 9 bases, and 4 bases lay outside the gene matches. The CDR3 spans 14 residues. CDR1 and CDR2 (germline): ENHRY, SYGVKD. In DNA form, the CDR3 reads TGTGCCATAGGACTAGCGGGGGGGCCTGAGACCCAGTACTTC. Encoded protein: CAIGLAGGPETQYF.

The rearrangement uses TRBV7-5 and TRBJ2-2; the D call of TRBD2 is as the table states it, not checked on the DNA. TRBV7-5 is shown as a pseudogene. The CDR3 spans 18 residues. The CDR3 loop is CARSHRGLREEFTGELFF. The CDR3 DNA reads TGTGCCAGAAGCCATAGAGGTCTGCGGGAGGAGTTCACCGGGGAGCTGTTTTTT.

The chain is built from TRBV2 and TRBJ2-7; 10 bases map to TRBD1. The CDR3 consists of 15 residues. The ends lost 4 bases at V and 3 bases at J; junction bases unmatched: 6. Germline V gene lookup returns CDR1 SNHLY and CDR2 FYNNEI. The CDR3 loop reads CASSGGTGVIYEQYF. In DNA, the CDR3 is TGTGCCAGCAGTGGGGGGACAGGGGTTATCTACGAGCAGTACTTC.